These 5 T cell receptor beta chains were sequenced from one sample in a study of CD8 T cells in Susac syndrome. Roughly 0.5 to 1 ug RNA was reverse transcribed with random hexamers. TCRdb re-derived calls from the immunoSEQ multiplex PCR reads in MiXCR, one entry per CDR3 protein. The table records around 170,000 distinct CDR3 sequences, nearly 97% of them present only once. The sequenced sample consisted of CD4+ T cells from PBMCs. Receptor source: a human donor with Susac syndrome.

The CDR3: CSALNLPELDNEQFF. CDR3 in DNA: TGCAGTGCTCTCAATCTCCCGGAACTAGACAATGAGCAGTTCTTC. The rearrangement joins TRBV20-1 to TRBJ2-1, with D possibly TRBD2 on 5 matching bases. Germline assignment: CDR1 DFQATT and CDR2 SNEGSKA (reference sequence). The CDR3 sequence is 15 residues long. V shed 5 bases and J shed 5 bases, with 19 bases lying between them.

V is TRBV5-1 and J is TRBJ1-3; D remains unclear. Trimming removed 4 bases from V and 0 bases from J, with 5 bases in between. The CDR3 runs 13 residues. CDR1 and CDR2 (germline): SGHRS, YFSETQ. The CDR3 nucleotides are TGCGCCAGCAGCATATCCTCTGGAAACACCATATATTTT. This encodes CASSISSGNTIYF. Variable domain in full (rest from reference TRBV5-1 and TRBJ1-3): KAGVTQTPRYLIKTRGQQVTLSCSPISGHRSVSWYQQTPGQGLQFLFEYFSETQRNKGNFPGRFSGRQFSNSRSEMNVSTLELGDSALYLCASSISSGNTIYFGEGSWLTVV.

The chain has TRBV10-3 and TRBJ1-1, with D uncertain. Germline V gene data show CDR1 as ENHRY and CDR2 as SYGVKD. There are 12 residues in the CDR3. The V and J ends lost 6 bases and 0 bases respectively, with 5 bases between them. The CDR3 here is CAIRALNTEAFF. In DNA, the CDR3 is TGTGCCATCAGGGCCTTGAACACTGAAGCTTTCTTT.

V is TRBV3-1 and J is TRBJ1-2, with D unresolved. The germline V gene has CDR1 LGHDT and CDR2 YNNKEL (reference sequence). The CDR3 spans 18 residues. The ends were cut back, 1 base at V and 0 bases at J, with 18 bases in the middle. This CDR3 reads CASSQVSLEPLANYGYTF. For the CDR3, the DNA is TGTGCCAGCAGCCAAGTCTCCTTGGAGCCTTTAGCTAACTATGGCTACACCTTC.

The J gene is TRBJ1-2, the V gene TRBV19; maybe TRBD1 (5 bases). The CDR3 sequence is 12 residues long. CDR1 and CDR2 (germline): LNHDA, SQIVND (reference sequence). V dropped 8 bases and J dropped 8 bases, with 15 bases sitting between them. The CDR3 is CASGPRGGGYTF. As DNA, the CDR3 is TGTGCCAGTGGGCCGAGGGGCGGAGGCTACACCTTC. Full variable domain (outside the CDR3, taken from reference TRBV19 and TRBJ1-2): DGGITQSPKYLFRKEGQNVTLSCEQNLNHDAMYWYRQDPGQGLRLIYYSQIVNDFQKGDIAEGYSVSREKKESFPLTVTSAQKNPTAFYLCASGPRGGGYTFGSGTRLTVV.